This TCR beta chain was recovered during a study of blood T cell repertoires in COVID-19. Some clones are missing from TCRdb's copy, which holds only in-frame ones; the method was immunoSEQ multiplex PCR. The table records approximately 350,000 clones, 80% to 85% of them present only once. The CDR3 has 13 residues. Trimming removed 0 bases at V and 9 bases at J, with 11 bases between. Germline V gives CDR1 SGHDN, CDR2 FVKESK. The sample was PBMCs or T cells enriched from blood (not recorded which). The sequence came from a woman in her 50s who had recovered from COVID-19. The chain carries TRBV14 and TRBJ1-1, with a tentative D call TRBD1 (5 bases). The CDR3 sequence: CASSQDRGFKAFF. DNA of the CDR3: TGTGCCAGCAGCCAAGATAGGGGTTTTAAAGCTTTCTTT.